This T cell receptor (beta chain) was captured in a study of T cell changes during pregnancy in multiple sclerosis. Clones were read by immunoSEQ multiplex PCR, and TCRdb kept only the in-frame ones, dropping some. The top ten clones hold roughly 1.4% of a sample with some 94,000 clones, about 92% of them seen once. Germline assignment: CDR1 ENHRY and CDR2 SYGVKD. The V segment lost 4 bases and the J segment 6 bases; nucleotides outside the gene matches: 9. CDR3 length: 14 residues. The chain links TRBV10-3 to TRBJ2-7, with 7 bases matching TRBD1. The sample here was peripheral blood, taken in the first trimester of pregnancy. The sequence came from a female donor with multiple sclerosis, enrolled in a pregnancy study. Here the CDR3 reads CAISASATGREQYF. The DNA for the CDR3 is TGTGCCATCAGTGCCTCCGCGACAGGGCGCGAGCAGTACTTC.